This TCR beta chain is drawn from a study of T cell responses to AZD1222 COVID-19 vaccine. Regarding the study as a whole: Seropositive at baseline were only 5 or 6 AZD1222 recipients.

Germline V lookup: CDR1 LNHDA, CDR2 SQIVND (reference sequence). This CDR3 spans 16 amino acids. Trimming removed 5 bases at V and 2 bases at J, with 16 bases between. In regard to this clone: The antigen remains unidentified.

Using immunoSEQ multiplex PCR, the repertoire was profiled, and TCRdb retains in-frame clones only, with some absent. The sample yields 120,000 or so clones, 75% to 90% seen once. V and J are TRBV19 and TRBJ1-5; unclear D gene. This TCR came from an adult in good health. The sequenced sample was peripheral blood, obtained on day 0 of AZD1222 vaccination. CDR3 in DNA: TGTGCCAGTAGTGTAAGAAGGGAGAAGGGCAATCAGCCCCAGCATTTT. As protein: CASSVRREKGNQPQHF.